This is a list of T cell receptor beta chains from one sample in a study of blood T cell repertoires in COVID-19. TCRdb keeps only in-frame clones here, not all; method: immunoSEQ multiplex PCR. Here the sample spans roughly 52,000 clones, 70% to 85% being singletons. Source material: peripheral blood. The receptor set was obtained from a man at least 80 years old with COVID-19, enrolled during active disease. The CDR3 runs from the conserved cysteine through the conserved F or W. The order of the fields is D gene, J gene, clone size, V gene, CDR3 protein, CDR3 DNA. A D gene is named only where the DNA matches it firmly. Not all rows give a size; the values are once, few, many and, for expanded clones, a class.

TRBD2 TRBJ2-3 few TRBV5-1 CASSLGTSRADTQYF TGCGCCAGCAGCTTGGGGACTAGCCGGGCAGATACGCAGTATTTT
TRBD2 TRBJ2-3 once TRBV6-2/TRBV6-3 CASSLLAGGTDTQYF TGTGCCAGCAGCCTACTAGCGGGGGGCACAGATACGCAGTATTTT
TRBD2 TRBJ2-2 . TRBV3-1/TRBV3-2 CASSQVGGTGELFF TGTGCCAGCAGCCAAGTGGGGGGGACCGGGGAGCTGTTTTTT
TRBD2 TRBJ2-3 . TRBV10-1 CASSVGTSGVYEDNTQYF TGCGCCAGCAGTGTTGGGACTAGCGGGGTATACGAGGATAATACGCAGTATTTT
. TRBJ2-5 . TRBV5-6 CASSTGTTETQYF TGTGCCAGCAGTACCGGGACAACGGAGACCCAGTACTTC
. TRBJ1-2 . TRBV7-2 CASSLKSAAESFYGYTF TGTGCCAGCAGCTTAAAAAGTGCGGCGGAATCCTTCTATGGCTACACCTTC
TRBD1 TRBJ1-1 . TRBV18 CASSADRDVAFF TGTGCCAGCTCAGCGGACAGGGATGTGGCTTTCTTT
. TRBJ2-1 . TRBV9 CASTPPNYNEQFF TGTGCCAGCACCCCACCTAACTACAATGAGCAGTTCTTC
. TRBJ2-1 . TRBV4-3 CASSQSGSSYNEQFF TGCGCCAGCAGCCAAAGCGGAAGCTCCTACAATGAGCAGTTCTTC
TRBD1 TRBJ1-1 . TRBV6-2/TRBV6-3 CASSAQGTLTTSEAFF TGTGCCAGCAGCGCACAGGGGACCCTCACTACATCTGAAGCTTTCTTT
TRBD1 TRBJ1-5 . TRBV6-2/TRBV6-3 CASSTRRTGGRQPQHF TGTGCCAGCAGCACGCGCCGGACAGGGGGTCGTCAGCCCCAGCATTTT
. TRBJ1-3 . TRBV7-2 CASSLVVKPGPGNTIYF TGTGCCAGCAGCTTAGTAGTTAAGCCAGGTCCAGGAAACACCATATATTTT
. TRBJ2-5 . TRBV5-1 CASSTNGADGETQYF TGCGCCAGCAGCACTAATGGGGCAGACGGAGAGACCCAGTACTTC
TRBD2 TRBJ2-3 . TRBV5-1 CASSLRTSGSTSTDTQYF TGCGCCAGCAGCCTCAGGACTAGCGGGAGTACTAGCACAGATACGCAGTATTTT
. TRBJ2-1 . TRBV5-6 CASRNKGEQFF TGTGCCAGCCGAAATAAGGGGGAGCAGTTCTTC
TRBD1 TRBJ1-1 . TRBV2 CASSGSGTGGRTNTEAFF TGTGCCAGCAGTGGATCCGGGACAGGGGGCCGAACTAACACTGAAGCTTTCTTT
. TRBJ2-7 . TRBV5-4 CASSLEDTAYEQYF TGTGCCAGCAGCTTGGAGGACACCGCCTACGAGCAGTACTTC